This entry describes one T cell receptor (beta chain). The data derive from a study of shared clonotypes between healthy human individuals. Study context: Every donor yielded three CD4 naive, three CD4 memory, two CD8 naive and one CD8 memory plate.

It was CD45RO-negative cells, positively selected for CCR7, that made up naive CD8 cells, with terminally differentiated effector memory CD45RA+ cells excluded. Deletions cut 7 bases from V and 2 bases from J, with 13 bases between. CDR1 and CDR2 (germline): PRHDT, FYEKMQ (reference sequence). The CDR3 consists of 14 residues. The method was immunoSEQ multiplex PCR; TCRdb's version includes in-frame clones alone and lacks a portion of them. The sample carries 1.5 million to 2.5 million clones, less than 95% recorded once. The receptor was isolated from a man younger than 35 in good health. The sequenced material came from naive CD8+ T cells sorted from blood. The chain joins TRBV13 to TRBJ2-3; D call uncertain. The CDR3, as DNA: TGTGCCAGCAACTTGGGCGGTAACACAGATACGCAGTATTTT. Amino acid sequence: CASNLGGNTDTQYF.